This TCR beta chain was documented in a study of beta chain features in type 1 diabetes. cDNA synthesis used the whole RNA isolate, giving expressed TCRB sequences. The method was immunoSEQ multiplex PCR; TCRdb's version includes in-frame clones alone and lacks a portion of them. The sample includes over 500,000 clones, about 14% seen only once; the top ten take about 0.097%. The CDR3 covers 15 residues. Germline lookup yields CDR1 MGHDK and CDR2 SYGVNS. After removal of 5 bases from V and 3 bases from J, the junction contained 6 bases not matched to a gene. This clone turned up a few times. The V gene is TRBV25-1, the J gene TRBJ1-5; 8 bases map to TRBD1. The sequence was obtained from a man aged 18 to 30 in good health. Material: naive CD4+ T cells from blood. The CDR3 DNA reads TGTGCCAGCAGTTCCCGGACAGGGAACAATCAGCCCCAGCATTTT. Translation: CASSSRTGNNQPQHF.